Below, 5 T cell receptor beta chains from the same sample are listed, as sequenced in a study of blood T cell repertoires in COVID-19 (TCRdb year 2020). Library preparation was by the immunoSEQ multiplex PCR assay. TCRdb holds this immuneACCESS table with in-frame rearrangements only. Some clones are missing; in checked studies, unresolved V genes explain under half, and the rest has no known cause. Across this sample there are 450,000 to 500,000 clones, with around 85% seen only once. The top ten clones comprise approximately 3.4% of the sample. The sample consisted of peripheral blood. These receptors were obtained from a human donor in a cohort sampled during active COVID-19.

The chain uses TRBV7-2 and TRBJ2-5, with 8 bases that match TRBD2. V gave up 2 bases and J gave up 5 bases; unmatched junction bases: 7. Germline CDR1 reads SGHTA; CDR2 reads FQGNSA. The CDR3 covers 15 residues. CDR3 sequence (DNA): TGTGCCAGCAGCTTACTCGGGAGGGGTTTGGAGACCCAGTACTTC. This encodes CASSLLGRGLETQYF.

The gene calls are TRBV4-1 and TRBJ2-3; 7 bases match TRBD2. Germline-derived CDR1 and CDR2 are MGHRA and YSYEKL. V shed 0 bases, J shed 3 bases, and the junction held 6 bases outside the gene matches. The CDR3 extends over 16 amino acids. The CDR3 DNA is TGCGCCAGCAGCCAAGATTTCGCGGGAGCGACAGATACGCAGTATTTT. Its translation is CASSQDFAGATDTQYF.

This chain connects TRBV9 to TRBJ2-7; TRBD1 aligns across 8 bases. Trimming at V came to 4 bases and at J to 4 bases, leaving 7 bases not matched to a gene. The CDR3 is made up of 14 amino acids. CDR1 SGDLS and CDR2 YYNGEE come from the germline V gene. The CDR3 loop is CASSPRTGNYEQYF. The DNA of the CDR3 is TGTGCCAGCAGCCCCCGGACAGGGAATTACGAGCAGTACTTC.

The V call is TRBV28, the J call TRBJ1-1; the match to TRBD1 covers 9 bases. The ends lost 5 bases at V and 5 bases at J; junction bases unmatched: 6. The CDR3 extends over 14 amino acids. Germline assignment: CDR1 MDHEN and CDR2 SYDVKM. Here the CDR3 DNA reads TGTGCCAGCAGTGGGGACAGGGTTTGGACTGAAGCTTTCTTT. It codes for CASSGDRVWTEAFF. Looking up the rest from reference TRBV28 and TRBJ1-1 gives the full variable domain: DVKVTQSSRYLVKRTGEKVFLECVQDMDHENMFWYRQDPGLGLRLIYFSYDVKMKEKGDIPEGYSVSREKKERFSLILESASTNQTSMYLCASSGDRVWTEAFFGQGTRLTVV.

The chain combines TRBV3-1 (or the pseudogene TRBV3-2) with TRBJ2-5, with 8 bases matching TRBD2. The ends lost 2 bases at V and 2 bases at J; junction bases unmatched: 7. Germline CDR1 reads LGHDT; CDR2 reads YNNKEL (reference sequence). The CDR3 contains 16 residues. CDR3 coding DNA: TGTGCCAGCAGCCAATCTAGACTAGCGCCTCAAGAGACCCAGTACTTC. It specifies CASSQSRLAPQETQYF.